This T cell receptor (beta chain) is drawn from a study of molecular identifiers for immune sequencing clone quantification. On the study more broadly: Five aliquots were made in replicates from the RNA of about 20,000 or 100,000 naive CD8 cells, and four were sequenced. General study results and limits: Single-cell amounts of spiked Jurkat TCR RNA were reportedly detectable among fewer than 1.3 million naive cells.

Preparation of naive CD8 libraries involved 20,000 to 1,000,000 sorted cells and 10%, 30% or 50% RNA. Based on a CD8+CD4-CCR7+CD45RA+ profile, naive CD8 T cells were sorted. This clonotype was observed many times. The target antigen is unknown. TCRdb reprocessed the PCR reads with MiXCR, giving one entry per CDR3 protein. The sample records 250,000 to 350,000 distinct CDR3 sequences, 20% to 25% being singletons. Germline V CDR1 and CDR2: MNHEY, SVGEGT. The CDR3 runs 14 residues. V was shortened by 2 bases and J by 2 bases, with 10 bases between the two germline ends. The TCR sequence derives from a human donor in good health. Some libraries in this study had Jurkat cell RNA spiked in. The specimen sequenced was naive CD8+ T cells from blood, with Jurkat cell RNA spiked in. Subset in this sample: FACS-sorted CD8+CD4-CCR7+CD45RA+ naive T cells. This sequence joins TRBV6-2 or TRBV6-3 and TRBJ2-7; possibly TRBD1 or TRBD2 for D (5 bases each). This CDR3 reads CASSYKRGPYEQYF. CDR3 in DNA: TGTGCCAGCAGTTACAAAAGGGGACCCTACGAGCAGTACTTC.